This is a list of T cell receptor beta chains from one sample in a study of CD8 T cells in Susac syndrome. TCRdb re-analysed the immunoSEQ multiplex PCR reads in MiXCR, keeping a single row per CDR3 protein. Altogether about 76,000 distinct CDR3 sequences are present, 90% to 95% being singletons, with the ten largest covering around 0.45%. Material: CD8+ T cells from PBMCs. The receptor set was obtained from a human donor with Susac syndrome. The CDR3 runs from the conserved cysteine through the conserved F or W. The D gene is left open where the match is weak. Clone size appears in some rows only: once, few, many, or a class for an expanded clone.

TRBV3-1,NA,TRBJ1-2,TRBD1,TGTGCCAGCAGCCAAGATACAGGGACAGAATCTAACTATGGCTACACCTTC,CASSQDTGTESNYGYTF
TRBV4-1,few,TRBJ1-5,NA,TGCGCCAGCAGCCAAGCACAGGGAGGGAATCAGCCCCAGCATTTT,CASSQAQGGNQPQHF
TRBV5-1,NA,TRBJ1-3,NA,TGCGCCAGCAGCTTGGCCGGCGTGGAGAGAGGAAACACCATATATTTT,CASSLAGVERGNTIYF
TRBV20-1,NA,TRBJ2-7,NA,TGCAGTGCTAGGACAGCCTACGAGCAGTACTTC,CSARTAYEQYF
TRBV19,NA,TRBJ2-7,NA,TGTGCCAGTAGTATTAGACTCCTCTCCCCCTTGAACGAGCAGTACTTC,CASSIRLLSPLNEQYF
TRBV25-1,NA,TRBJ1-1,TRBD1,TGTGCCAGCAGTGACCCAGGGGGCATGGCTGAAGCTTTCTTT,CASSDPGGMAEAFF
TRBV28,NA,TRBJ2-1,TRBD1,TGTGCCAGCAGTTTATCACAGGGGGCCTACAATGAGCAGTTCTTC,CASSLSQGAYNEQFF
TRBV5-6,NA,TRBJ1-6,NA,TGTGCCAGCAGTTCTCCGGACAGTCTTAATTCACCCCTCCACTTT,CASSSPDSLNSPLHF
TRBV27,NA,TRBJ2-5,TRBD2,TGTGCCAGCAGTTTATCGGGACTAGCGGGAGAGACCCAGTACTTC,CASSLSGLAGETQYF
TRBV18,NA,TRBJ2-2,TRBD2,TGTGCCAGCTCACCACCTCAGCGGGAGGTTGCCGGGGAGCTGTTTTTT,CASSPPQREVAGELFF
TRBV5-1,NA,TRBJ2-2,NA,TGCGCCAGCAGCTTAGAGCTCGACCATAGAATAGGGGAGCTGTTTTTT,CASSLELDHRIGELFF
TRBV20-1,NA,TRBJ2-1,NA,TGCAGTGCTTCTCGGACGTACAATGAGCAGTTCTTC,CSASRTYNEQFF
TRBV7-8,NA,TRBJ1-2,NA,TGTGCCAGCAGCGCCCTCGAAAGGGGCTATGGCTACACCTTC,CASSALERGYGYTF
TRBV29-1,few,TRBJ2-7,NA,TGCAGCGTTGAGACCCTGGACGAGCAGTACTTC,CSVETLDEQYF
TRBV28,NA,TRBJ1-5,TRBD1,TGTGCCAGCAGATTCACAGGGGGAGGCAATCAGCCCCAGCATTTT,CASRFTGGGNQPQHF
TRBV7-9,NA,TRBJ2-2,NA,TGTGCCACCGGGGGCGTTATCGTGGCCGGGGAGCTGTTTTTT,CATGGVIVAGELFF
TRBV4-2,once,TRBJ2-1,NA,TGTGCCAGCAGCCAACCGGACGGTGGGGTTCGAAATGAGCAGTTCTTC,CASSQPDGGVRNEQFF
TRBV7-9,NA,TRBJ1-1,NA,TGTGCCAGCAGCTTTTCCGGTAACACTGAAGCTTTCTTT,CASSFSGNTEAFF
TRBV2,once,TRBJ2-1,NA,TGTGCCAGCACTCCCAACTCCTACAATGAGCAGTTCTTC,CASTPNSYNEQFF
TRBV30,NA,TRBJ1-2,NA,TGTGCCTGGAGTCTAAATAGGGGCGCGGGAGGCTACACCTTC,CAWSLNRGAGGYTF
TRBV20-1,once,TRBJ1-1,TRBD1,TGCAGTGCTAGAGTGATTGGGACAGGTCTTGAAGCTTTCTTT,CSARVIGTGLEAFF
TRBV6-6,NA,TRBJ2-1,NA,TGTGCCAGCAGCATCGGGGCATACAATGAGCAGTTCTTC,CASSIGAYNEQFF
TRBV29-1,NA,TRBJ2-1,TRBD2,TGCAGCGTTGTTAGCGGGGGCACCTACAATGAGCAGTTCTTC,CSVVSGGTYNEQFF
TRBV25-1,few,TRBJ2-7,TRBD1,TGTGCCAGCAGTGAAACAGGGGAGACCTACGAGCAGTACTTC,CASSETGETYEQYF
TRBV2,NA,TRBJ2-2,NA,TGTGCCAGCAGACGCCGGGACCAAGGCGGGGAGCTGTTTTTT,CASRRRDQGGELFF
TRBV21-1,NA,TRBJ2-7,NA,TGTGCCAGCAGCAAAGCAAGACAGGCAACCTACGAGCAGTACTTC,CASSKARQATYEQYF
TRBV6-5,NA,TRBJ1-2,NA,TGTGCCAGCAGTTACTCGAGGGTCCCCTATGGCTACACCTTC,CASSYSRVPYGYTF
TRBV20-1,NA,TRBJ2-7,TRBD2,TGCAGTGCTAGGTTTAGCGGGAACTTCAACGAGCAGTACTTC,CSARFSGNFNEQYF
TRBV27,NA,TRBJ1-2,NA,TGTGCCAGCAGTTTATTGGGAAACTATGGCTACACCTTC,CASSLLGNYGYTF
TRBV6-5,NA,TRBJ1-2,NA,TGTGCCAGCAGGCCTGCGGGTCGGGGCTATGGCTACACCTTC,CASRPAGRGYGYTF
TRBV7-9,NA,TRBJ1-5,NA,TGTGCCAGCAGCGTGGGGGACGGTCATCAGCCCCAGCATTTT,CASSVGDGHQPQHF
TRBV27,NA,TRBJ2-1,NA,TGTGCCAGCAGTTTGGGTGCTATTCCCAGCAATGAGCAGTTCTTC,CASSLGAIPSNEQFF
TRBV11-2,NA,TRBJ2-2,NA,TGTGCCAGCAAACCGACGAGGACCGGGGAGCTGTTTTTT,CASKPTRTGELFF
TRBV7-9,NA,TRBJ1-5,NA,TGTGCCAGCAGCTCCCCTGGACCCTACAGGGTAGTTCAGCCCCAGCATTTT,CASSSPGPYRVVQPQHF
TRBV4-2,NA,TRBJ2-3,NA,TGTGCCAGCAGCCAAGTCTATGGGCTAACACCAAGCACAGATACGCAGTATTTT,CASSQVYGLTPSTDTQYF
TRBV5-4,NA,TRBJ2-2,TRBD2,TGTGCCAGCAGCTTGGCTAGCGGGGGGGCCCCCGGAGACACCGGGGAGCTGTTTTTT,CASSLASGGAPGDTGELFF
TRBV7-6,once,TRBJ2-7,NA,TGTGCCAGCAGCACCCGGACGTGGCCGTACGAGCAGTACTTC,CASSTRTWPYEQYF
TRBV5-1,NA,TRBJ1-2,NA,TGCGCCAGCAGCTTGGCGGGGGGGCTCCCCTATGGCTACACCTTC,CASSLAGGLPYGYTF
TRBV3-1,once,TRBJ2-7,NA,TGTGCCAGCAGCCAAGTAAACAGAGCCTACGAGCAGTACTTC,CASSQVNRAYEQYF
TRBV4-1,NA,TRBJ2-7,NA,TGCGCCAGCAGCCAAGATTCATGGGGATTCGAGCAGTACTTC,CASSQDSWGFEQYF
TRBV12-3/TRBV12-4,NA,TRBJ1-1,TRBD1,TGTGCCAGCAGGGAAACAGGGGGCCCGTACACTGAAGCTTTCTTT,CASRETGGPYTEAFF
TRBV4-1,once,TRBJ2-7,NA,TGCGCCAGCAGCCAAGTCGGGAGCCTAGGACGGGGGACCGCCTACGAGCAGTACTTC,CASSQVGSLGRGTAYEQYF
TRBV2,NA,TRBJ2-1,TRBD2,TGTGCCAGCCCCCGAGGACTAGCGCCGAGCTCCTACAATGAGCAGTTCTTC,CASPRGLAPSSYNEQFF
TRBV7-9,NA,TRBJ2-7,NA,TGTGCCAGCAGCTCCATCTACGGCGCTTCCTACGAGCAGTACTTC,CASSSIYGASYEQYF
TRBV20-1,NA,TRBJ2-7,NA,TGCAGTGCTAGGTACGAGGGGTACGAGCAGTACTTC,CSARYEGYEQYF
TRBV10-3,NA,TRBJ2-5,TRBD1,TGTGCCATCAGTGAGACGGGACAGGGGAAGACCCAAGAGACCCAGTACTTC,CAISETGQGKTQETQYF
TRBV20-1,once,TRBJ2-7,NA,TGCAGTGCTAGAGCCGGCAACTCCTACGAGCAGTACTTC,CSARAGNSYEQYF
TRBV7-2,NA,TRBJ1-1,TRBD1,TGTGCCAGCAGCTTAGTCACAGGGGCGGGAACTGAAGCTTTCTTT,CASSLVTGAGTEAFF
TRBV20-1,NA,TRBJ2-7,TRBD2,TGCAGTGCTTTACTAGCGACCGACTCCTCCTACGAGCAGTACTTC,CSALLATDSSYEQYF
TRBV6-2/TRBV6-3,NA,TRBJ2-3,NA,TGTGCCAGCTCAGGCTCAGGCTCATCTAGCACAGATACGCAGTATTTT,CASSGSGSSSTDTQYF
TRBV27,NA,TRBJ1-4,NA,TGTGCCAGCAGTTTATTACCGGGACTCGGAGAAAAACTGTTTTTT,CASSLLPGLGEKLFF
TRBV6-5,NA,TRBJ2-7,TRBD2,TGTGCCAGCAGTGCACCGGGACTAGCGGACTACGAGCAGTACTTC,CASSAPGLADYEQYF
TRBV6-1,NA,TRBJ1-2,TRBD1,TGTGCCAGCAGAACAGGGGAGCGTGGCTACACCTTC,CASRTGERGYTF
TRBV9,NA,TRBJ2-5,TRBD1,TGTGCCAGCAGCGTAGCTGGGGACAGCCAAGAGACCCAGTACTTC,CASSVAGDSQETQYF
TRBV19,once,TRBJ2-1,TRBD2,TGTGCCAGTAGTATAGATCCTAGCGGGGGGCACTACAATGAGCAGTTCTTC,CASSIDPSGGHYNEQFF
TRBV4-2,NA,TRBJ2-7,TRBD1,TGTGCCAGCAGCCAAGATATGAGACAGGGCTACGAGCAGTACTTC,CASSQDMRQGYEQYF
TRBV2,NA,TRBJ2-7,TRBD1,TGTGCCAGCCAAGGGACAGGGGTGGACGAGCAGTACTTC,CASQGTGVDEQYF
TRBV3-1,once,TRBJ1-1,NA,TGTGCCAGCAGCCCCGGGGGGGAGGGTAAAGCTTTCTTT,CASSPGGEGKAFF
TRBV10-3,NA,TRBJ1-3,TRBD1,TGTGCCATCAAATCGGACAGGGAAGGAAACACCATATATTTT,CAIKSDREGNTIYF